This is a list of T cell receptor beta chains from one sample in a study of cytomegalovirus exposure and HLA in healthy donors. Profiling relied on immunoSEQ multiplex PCR, and the TCRdb table lists in-frame clones only, not all of them. Its clone listing holds 40,000 or so clones. The sample comprised PBMCs. These receptors were collected from a woman in her 30s in good health and CMV-seropositive. CDR3s include the opening cysteine and the closing phenylalanine or tryptophan. The order of the fields is V gene, J gene, D gene, CDR3 protein, CDR3 DNA. D genes are given only for firm matches.

V: TRBV5-1
J: TRBJ1-4
D: .
CDR3: CASSLVGGIGEKLFF
DNA: TGCGCCAGCAGCTTGGTGGGAGGGATCGGTGAAAAACTGTTTTTT

V: TRBV5-6
J: TRBJ1-2
D: TRBD1
CDR3: CASRLTGDNYGYTF
DNA: TGTGCCAGCAGATTGACAGGGGATAACTATGGCTACACCTTC

V: TRBV15
J: TRBJ2-7
D: .
CDR3: CATSRDAGQQYF
DNA: TGTGCCACCAGCAGAGATGCTGGCCAGCAGTACTTC

V: TRBV28
J: TRBJ1-5
D: TRBD1
CDR3: CASTARDRGSNQPQHF
DNA: TGTGCCAGCACCGCCCGGGACAGGGGTAGCAATCAGCCCCAGCATTTT

V: TRBV19
J: TRBJ1-2
D: TRBD1
CDR3: CASSIGGQGIAGYTF
DNA: TGTGCCAGTAGTATAGGGGGACAGGGGATCGCTGGCTACACCTTC

V: TRBV29-1
J: TRBJ2-1
D: TRBD1
CDR3: CSVGQGMANEQFF
DNA: TGCAGCGTAGGACAGGGGATGGCGAATGAGCAGTTCTTC

V: TRBV11-2
J: TRBJ1-1
D: TRBD1
CDR3: CASSPQGGQAAFF
DNA: TGTGCCAGCAGCCCTCAGGGGGGTCAGGCGGCTTTCTTT

V: TRBV5-1
J: TRBJ1-6
D: .
CDR3: CASSSDGRGNSPLHF
DNA: TGCGCCAGCAGCTCCGACGGTAGGGGTAATTCACCCCTCCACTTT

V: TRBV29-1
J: TRBJ2-7
D: .
CDR3: CSVGGRRNSYEQYF
DNA: TGCAGCGTTGGGGGCAGGCGTAACTCCTACGAGCAGTACTTC

V: TRBV14
J: TRBJ1-1
D: .
CDR3: CASSQEAVMNTEAFF
DNA: TGTGCCAGCAGCCAAGAAGCCGTTATGAACACTGAAGCTTTCTTT

V: TRBV4-1
J: TRBJ1-1
D: TRBD1
CDR3: CASSQTGTGSYEAFF
DNA: TGCGCCAGCAGCCAGACCGGGACAGGGTCTTATGAAGCTTTCTTT

V: TRBV4-2
J: TRBJ1-2
D: .
CDR3: CASSQDRGDFYGYTF
DNA: TGTGCCAGCAGCCAAGATCGGGGAGATTTCTATGGCTACACCTTC

V: TRBV6-6
J: TRBJ2-2
D: .
CDR3: CASTVSSGELFF
DNA: TGTGCCAGCACGGTATCTTCCGGGGAGCTGTTTTTT

V: TRBV5-5
J: TRBJ2-1
D: .
CDR3: CASSLALNRAGGSYNEQFF
DNA: TGTGCCAGCAGCTTGGCCCTCAACAGGGCTGGAGGCTCCTACAATGAGCAGTTCTTC

V: TRBV6-1
J: TRBJ1-5
D: .
CDR3: CASSEGQPNQPQHF
DNA: TGTGCCAGCAGTGAAGGACAGCCAAATCAGCCCCAGCATTTT

V: TRBV5-6
J: TRBJ1-2
D: .
CDR3: CASSLTALYGYTF
DNA: TGTGCCAGCAGCTTAACAGCCCTTTATGGCTACACCTTC

V: TRBV19
J: TRBJ1-1
D: .
CDR3: CASSMGGLPNTEAFF
DNA: TGTGCCAGTAGTATGGGGGGGCTCCCGAACACTGAAGCTTTCTTT

V: TRBV5-1
J: TRBJ2-1
D: TRBD2
CDR3: CASSPSGGASYNEQFF
DNA: TGCGCCAGCAGCCCCAGCGGGGGAGCCTCCTACAATGAGCAGTTCTTC

V: TRBV5-1
J: TRBJ2-1
D: .
CDR3: CASSLGGGARGEQFF
DNA: TGCGCCAGCAGCTTGGGAGGCGGGGCAAGGGGTGAGCAGTTCTTC

V: TRBV11-2
J: TRBJ2-5
D: .
CDR3: CASSLAGGGPIQETQYF
DNA: TGTGCCAGCAGCTTAGCCGGCGGGGGCCCTATACAAGAGACCCAGTACTTC

V: TRBV28
J: TRBJ1-5
D: .
CDR3: CASSLSGFTQPQHF
DNA: TGTGCCAGCAGTTTAAGCGGGTTCACTCAGCCCCAGCATTTT

V: TRBV29-1
J: TRBJ1-1
D: .
CDR3: CSVEDRKGRNTEAFF
DNA: TGCAGCGTTGAAGATCGTAAAGGCAGGAACACTGAAGCCTTCTTT

V: TRBV7-2
J: TRBJ2-2
D: TRBD1
CDR3: CASSRQGAIYTGELFF
DNA: TGTGCCAGCAGCCGACAGGGGGCCATATACACCGGGGAGCTGTTTTTT

V: TRBV5-1
J: TRBJ2-7
D: TRBD1
CDR3: CASSYSTRDRRSYEQYF
DNA: TGCGCCAGCAGCTATTCCACCCGGGACAGACGCTCCTACGAGCAGTACTTC

V: TRBV5-1
J: TRBJ2-1
D: TRBD2
CDR3: CASSPSGGYNEQFF
DNA: TGCGCCAGCAGCCCTAGCGGGGGTTACAATGAGCAGTTCTTC

V: TRBV10-3
J: TRBJ2-7
D: .
CDR3: CAISSRRGRDEQYF
DNA: TGTGCCATCAGCTCGCGGCGGGGTAGGGACGAGCAGTACTTC

V: TRBV6-5
J: TRBJ2-1
D: .
CDR3: CASSYLAGREQFF
DNA: TGTGCCAGCAGTTATCTGGCGGGGCGGGAGCAGTTCTTC